A selection of T cell receptor beta chains follows, all from one sample in a study of response to subunit inactivated influenza vaccine. TCRdb re-called the RT-PCR reads with MiXCR, one entry per CDR3 protein. The table has about 500,000 distinct CDR3 sequences, approximately 15% seen once. The material sequenced was CD4+ T cells sorted from PBMCs, taken about 23 months after vaccination. The receptors come from a man aged 50 to 69 who received an inactivated influenza vaccine. CDR3s include the opening cysteine and the closing phenylalanine or tryptophan. A D gene is named only where the DNA matches it firmly. Some rows mark clone size as missing; the rest say once, few, many or name a class of expanded clone.

J gene: TRBJ1-5; V gene: TRBV6-1; D gene: -; clone size: -; CDR3 protein: CASRGTGTNQPQHF; CDR3 DNA: TGTGCCAGCCGAGGGACGGGAACAAATCAGCCCCAGCATTTT
J gene: TRBJ2-5; V gene: TRBV28; D gene: -; clone size: few; CDR3 protein: CASSYPATETQYF; CDR3 DNA: TGTGCCAGCAGCTATCCAGCGACGGAGACCCAGTACTTC
J gene: TRBJ1-2; V gene: TRBV7-2; D gene: -; clone size: many; CDR3 protein: CASSSSSQFGGYTF; CDR3 DNA: TGTGCCAGCAGCTCCTCGTCTCAATTCGGTGGCTACACCTTC
J gene: TRBJ1-6; V gene: TRBV5-1; D gene: -; clone size: few; CDR3 protein: CASSIGGASYNSPLHF; CDR3 DNA: TGCGCCAGCAGCATAGGAGGTGCCTCCTATAATTCACCCCTCCACTTT
J gene: TRBJ2-7; V gene: TRBV3-1; D gene: TRBD1; clone size: few; CDR3 protein: CASSQDPGSRGLTYEQYF; CDR3 DNA: TGTGCCAGCAGCCAAGATCCTGGTAGTAGGGGGCTTACCTACGAGCAGTACTTC
J gene: TRBJ1-4; V gene: TRBV18; D gene: -; clone size: few; CDR3 protein: CASSPPGAGSNEKLFF; CDR3 DNA: TGTGCCAGCTCACCCCCAGGCGCGGGAAGTAATGAAAAACTGTTTTTT
J gene: TRBJ2-5; V gene: TRBV20-1; D gene: TRBD1; clone size: -; CDR3 protein: CSATPDLDRGGKTQYF; CDR3 DNA: TGCAGTGCTACACCTGACTTGGACAGGGGTGGCAAGACCCAGTACTTC
J gene: TRBJ2-1; V gene: TRBV20-1; D gene: -; clone size: many; CDR3 protein: CSARDSGTVSPF; CDR3 DNA: TGCAGTGCTAGAGATTCCGGGACGGTCTCTCCCTTC
J gene: TRBJ1-3; V gene: TRBV14; D gene: TRBD1; clone size: -; CDR3 protein: CASSQGLNRGSNSGNTIYF; CDR3 DNA: TGTGCCAGCAGCCAAGGACTGAACAGGGGGTCCAACTCTGGAAACACCATATATTTT
J gene: TRBJ2-7; V gene: TRBV7-9; D gene: -; clone size: -; CDR3 protein: CASSLNMVSYEQYF; CDR3 DNA: TGTGCCAGCAGCTTAAATATGGTCAGCTACGAGCAGTACTTC
J gene: TRBJ2-2; V gene: TRBV7-3; D gene: TRBD2; clone size: -; CDR3 protein: CASSLTRGLAGDTGELFF; CDR3 DNA: TGTGCCAGCAGCTTAACGCGGGGACTAGCGGGTGACACCGGGGAGCTGTTTTTT
J gene: TRBJ1-2; V gene: TRBV7-9; D gene: -; clone size: -; CDR3 protein: CASSFDGYTF; CDR3 DNA: TGTGCCAGCAGCTTTGACGGCTACACCTTC
J gene: TRBJ2-4; V gene: TRBV6-2/TRBV6-3; D gene: -; clone size: -; CDR3 protein: CASRSKNIQYF; CDR3 DNA: TGTGCCAGCAGGTCTAAAAACATTCAGTACTTC
J gene: TRBJ2-3; V gene: TRBV11-2; D gene: TRBD2; clone size: -; CDR3 protein: CASSLEGGPSVAQYF; CDR3 DNA: TGTGCCAGCAGCTTGGAGGGAGGGCCCTCGGTGGCGCAGTATTTT
J gene: TRBJ2-5; V gene: TRBV5-1; D gene: -; clone size: few; CDR3 protein: CASSGDRETQYF; CDR3 DNA: TGCGCCAGCAGCGGGGACCGTGAGACCCAGTACTTC
J gene: TRBJ1-1; V gene: TRBV7-2; D gene: -; clone size: few; CDR3 protein: CASSLSPFSEAFF; CDR3 DNA: TGTGCCAGCAGCTTGTCCCCATTTAGTGAAGCTTTCTTT
J gene: TRBJ2-5; V gene: TRBV12-3/TRBV12-4; D gene: -; clone size: -; CDR3 protein: CASSFGTSRETQYF; CDR3 DNA: TGTGCCAGCAGCTTCGGAACTAGCAGGGAGACCCAGTACTTC
J gene: TRBJ1-1; V gene: TRBV28; D gene: -; clone size: few; CDR3 protein: CASSIYPGNTEAFF; CDR3 DNA: TGTGCCAGCAGTATCTACCCCGGGAACACTGAAGCTTTCTTT
J gene: TRBJ2-1; V gene: TRBV30; D gene: TRBD2; clone size: -; CDR3 protein: CAWIPGGVSEQFF; CDR3 DNA: TGTGCCTGGATCCCCGGGGGGGTATCTGAGCAGTTCTTC
J gene: TRBJ1-1; V gene: TRBV2; D gene: TRBD1; clone size: few; CDR3 protein: CASNRGDTEAFF; CDR3 DNA: TGTGCCAGCAACAGGGGGGACACTGAAGCTTTCTTT
J gene: TRBJ2-1; V gene: TRBV20-1; D gene: -; clone size: -; CDR3 protein: CSAWAGTDYNEQFF; CDR3 DNA: TGCAGTGCGTGGGCCGGGACTGACTACAATGAGCAGTTCTTC
J gene: TRBJ2-4; V gene: TRBV30; D gene: TRBD1; clone size: many; CDR3 protein: CAWRRTGVFGIQYF; CDR3 DNA: TGTGCCTGGAGGAGGACAGGGGTTTTTGGCATTCAGTACTTC
J gene: TRBJ2-4; V gene: TRBV11-3; D gene: TRBD2; clone size: -; CDR3 protein: CASSLTPGLAGGRNIQYF; CDR3 DNA: TGTGCCAGCAGCTTGACGCCGGGACTAGCGGGGGGCAGAAACATTCAGTACTTC
J gene: TRBJ2-7; V gene: TRBV28; D gene: -; clone size: -; CDR3 protein: CASPGAGYSYEQYF; CDR3 DNA: TGTGCCAGCCCAGGGGCAGGCTACTCCTACGAGCAGTACTTC
J gene: TRBJ2-6; V gene: TRBV5-1; D gene: -; clone size: few; CDR3 protein: CASSLSSVGSGANVLTF; CDR3 DNA: TGCGCCAGCAGCTTGAGTTCGGTTGGCTCTGGGGCCAACGTCCTGACTTTC
J gene: TRBJ2-7; V gene: TRBV12-3/TRBV12-4; D gene: -; clone size: many; CDR3 protein: CASSFIYEQYF; CDR3 DNA: TGTGCCAGCAGTTTCATTTACGAGCAGTACTTC
J gene: TRBJ2-3; V gene: TRBV20-1; D gene: TRBD2; clone size: -; CDR3 protein: CSARGSLAGALYTQYF; CDR3 DNA: TGCAGTGCTAGAGGTTCCCTAGCGGGGGCCTTATATACGCAGTATTTT
J gene: TRBJ2-1; V gene: TRBV5-1; D gene: -; clone size: many; CDR3 protein: CASSLRGGVIAWDEQFF; CDR3 DNA: TGCGCCAGCAGCTTGAGGGGTGGTGTAATAGCCTGGGATGAGCAGTTCTTC
J gene: TRBJ2-1; V gene: TRBV5-1; D gene: TRBD2; clone size: many; CDR3 protein: CASRPAGGSYNEQFF; CDR3 DNA: TGCGCCAGCAGGCCAGCGGGAGGCTCCTACAATGAGCAGTTCTTC
J gene: TRBJ2-5; V gene: TRBV7-9; D gene: -; clone size: few; CDR3 protein: CASSSTGTPQETQYF; CDR3 DNA: TGTGCCAGCAGCAGCACCGGGACACCACAAGAGACCCAGTACTTC
J gene: TRBJ2-7; V gene: TRBV7-6; D gene: TRBD1; clone size: few; CDR3 protein: CASSWGQGTYEQYF; CDR3 DNA: TGTGCCAGCAGCTGGGGACAGGGGACCTACGAGCAGTACTTC
J gene: TRBJ2-1; V gene: TRBV2; D gene: -; clone size: many; CDR3 protein: CASSGLGWNEQFF; CDR3 DNA: TGTGCCAGCAGCGGACTGGGGTGGAATGAGCAGTTCTTC
J gene: TRBJ2-3; V gene: TRBV7-2; D gene: -; clone size: few; CDR3 protein: CASSSTSRSTDTQYF; CDR3 DNA: TGTGCCAGCAGCTCAACTAGCCGTAGCACAGATACGCAGTATTTT
J gene: TRBJ2-7; V gene: TRBV5-1; D gene: TRBD1; clone size: -; CDR3 protein: CASSSGQSYEQYF; CDR3 DNA: TGCGCCAGCAGCTCGGGACAGTCCTACGAGCAGTACTTC
J gene: TRBJ1-6; V gene: TRBV7-2; D gene: -; clone size: -; CDR3 protein: CASSPHGNSPLHF; CDR3 DNA: TGTGCCAGCAGCCCACACGGGAATTCACCCCTCCACTTT
J gene: TRBJ2-3; V gene: TRBV6-1; D gene: TRBD2; clone size: few; CDR3 protein: CASSSGGSWSTDTQYF; CDR3 DNA: TGTGCCAGCAGCTCCGGCGGGAGTTGGAGCACAGATACGCAGTATTTT
J gene: TRBJ2-2; V gene: TRBV5-6; D gene: TRBD1; clone size: -; CDR3 protein: CASSSYRQGTGELFF; CDR3 DNA: TGTGCCAGCAGCTCCTACCGACAGGGAACCGGGGAGCTGTTTTTT
J gene: TRBJ1-4; V gene: TRBV5-1; D gene: -; clone size: few; CDR3 protein: CASSLAPGPGEKLFF; CDR3 DNA: TGCGCCAGCAGCTTAGCACCGGGACCCGGGGAAAAACTGTTTTTT
J gene: TRBJ2-7; V gene: TRBV4-1; D gene: -; clone size: -; CDR3 protein: CASSQQQAGDVYEQYF; CDR3 DNA: TGCGCCAGCAGCCAACAGCAGGCAGGGGATGTTTACGAGCAGTACTTC
J gene: TRBJ1-4; V gene: TRBV4-2; D gene: -; clone size: -; CDR3 protein: CASSQVGSLGEKLFF; CDR3 DNA: TGTGCCAGCAGCCAAGTAGGTTCCCTGGGGGAAAAACTGTTTTTT
J gene: TRBJ2-5; V gene: TRBV7-8; D gene: -; clone size: few; CDR3 protein: CASSFKGTQYF; CDR3 DNA: TGTGCCAGCAGCTTTAAAGGGACCCAGTACTTC
J gene: TRBJ2-1; V gene: TRBV6-5; D gene: TRBD1; clone size: -; CDR3 protein: CASSYARQGQRQFF; CDR3 DNA: TGTGCCAGCAGTTACGCCAGACAGGGACAACGGCAGTTCTTC
J gene: TRBJ1-1; V gene: TRBV3-1; D gene: -; clone size: many; CDR3 protein: CASSQMRGTEAFF; CDR3 DNA: TGTGCCAGCAGCCAGATGAGAGGCACTGAAGCTTTCTTT
J gene: TRBJ2-2; V gene: TRBV5-6; D gene: -; clone size: -; CDR3 protein: CASSLSTVITGELFF; CDR3 DNA: TGTGCCAGCAGCCTCTCGACAGTTATCACCGGGGAGCTGTTTTTT
J gene: TRBJ1-2; V gene: TRBV9; D gene: TRBD1; clone size: few; CDR3 protein: CASSVEGTGVAGYTF; CDR3 DNA: TGTGCCAGCAGCGTAGAGGGGACAGGAGTTGCTGGCTACACCTTC
J gene: TRBJ2-1; V gene: TRBV7-9; D gene: -; clone size: -; CDR3 protein: CASDLGRNEQFF; CDR3 DNA: TGTGCGAGCGACCTCGGCCGCAATGAGCAGTTCTTC
J gene: TRBJ2-1; V gene: TRBV6-5; D gene: TRBD2; clone size: -; CDR3 protein: CASSYSGGRKNEQFF; CDR3 DNA: TGTGCCAGCAGTTACTCGGGCGGGAGGAAGAATGAGCAGTTCTTC
J gene: TRBJ2-7; V gene: TRBV29-1; D gene: -; clone size: -; CDR3 protein: CRIRIYEQYF; CDR3 DNA: TGCAGGATCAGGATCTACGAGCAGTACTTC
J gene: TRBJ1-5; V gene: TRBV20-1; D gene: TRBD1; clone size: -; CDR3 protein: CSATGGTFSNQPQHF; CDR3 DNA: TGCAGTGCTACAGGGGGAACTTTCAGCAATCAGCCCCAGCATTTT